Below are 9 T cell receptor beta chains sequenced from a single sample in a study of T cell responses to AZD1222 COVID-19 vaccine. Profiled with immunoSEQ multiplex PCR; TCRdb holds only in-frame clones, not every one. The data show roughly 120,000 clones, around 85% seen once. The sequences come from peripheral blood, collected 28 days after the second AZD1222 dose. Receptors originate from an adult who received the AZD1222 COVID-19 vaccine.

This clone was seen a few times. This chain links TRBV4-1 with TRBJ2-1; D is ambiguous. The germline V and J ends were trimmed by 1 base and 10 bases, with 17 bases remaining between them. Germline V gene data show CDR1 as MGHRA and CDR2 as YSYEKL. CDR3 length: 15 residues. This chain's CDR3 is CASSQAGMLLGEQFF. The DNA of the CDR3 is TGCGCCAGCAGCCAAGCGGGTATGCTCCTCGGAGAGCAGTTCTTC.

The rearrangement links TRBV18 to TRBJ1-1; 8 bases line up with TRBD1. Germline assignment: CDR1 KGHSH and CDR2 LQKENI. V was clipped by 1 base and J by 1 base; unmatched bases: 11. The CDR3 runs to 18 residues. DNA for the CDR3: TGTGCCAGCTCACCACTCGGGACAGGTGCCGGGGCGAACACTGAAGCTTTCTTT. Residues: CASSPLGTGAGANTEAFF. Using reference TRBV18 and TRBJ1-1 for the parts outside the CDR3, the full variable domain is NAGVMQNPRHLVRRRGQEARLRCSPMKGHSHVYWYRQLPEEGLKFMVYLQKENIIDESGMPKERFSAEFPKEGPSILRIQQVVRGDSAAYFCASSPLGTGAGANTEAFFGQGTRLTVV.

This clone was observed a few times. The rearrangement links TRBV29-1 to TRBJ1-1, with 10 bases aligning to TRBD1. The germline V gene has CDR1 SQVTM and CDR2 ANQGSEA. The CDR3 covers 14 residues. V lost 5 bases and J lost 3; bases outside the gene matches: 6. The CDR3 nucleotides read TGCAGCGTTCGACAGGGGGCGCAGGACACTGAAGCTTTCTTT. It codes for CSVRQGAQDTEAFF.

Only one count was recorded for this clone. V and J are TRBV5-1 and TRBJ2-1; TRBD2 aligns across 7 bases. CDR1 is SGHRS and CDR2 is YFSETQ in the germline V gene. With V trimmed by 2 bases and J by 2 bases, 7 bases remained unmatched. CDR3 length: 16 residues. CDR3: CASSLPSGVTYNEQFF. The CDR3, as DNA: TGCGCCAGCAGCTTACCCAGCGGGGTCACCTACAATGAGCAGTTCTTC.

By share, this clone counts as medium-sized. The chain carries TRBV6-5 and TRBJ1-1; D gene unclear. This CDR3 is built from 13 residues. Trimming removed 7 bases from V and 0 bases from J, with 9 bases in between. In germline, CDR1 is MNHEY, CDR2 SVGAGI. The CDR3 nucleotides read TGTGCCAGCAAGAACGTAATGAACACTGAAGCTTTCTTT. This encodes CASKNVMNTEAFF.

This chain links TRBV11-2 with TRBJ2-1; possible D gene TRBD1, 6 bases. Germline CDR1 and CDR2: SGHAT and FQNNGV. This CDR3 has 15 residues. V was shortened by 5 bases and J by 2 bases, with 13 bases between the two germline ends. CDR3 DNA: TGTGCCAGCAGCGCACTCCAGGGGACCTACAATGAGCAGTTCTTC. Encoded protein: CASSALQGTYNEQFF.

The chain is built from TRBV11-2 and TRBJ1-1; D gene unclear. V lost 2 bases and J 1 base, leaving 11 bases between the germline ends. CDR3 length equals 15 residues. The germline gives CDR1 SGHAT, CDR2 FQNNGV. The CDR3 here is CASSLFQVRNTEAFF. CDR3 coding DNA: TGTGCCAGCAGCTTATTTCAGGTGCGGAACACTGAAGCTTTCTTT.

CDR3 nucleotide sequence: TGTGCCAGCAGTGACGACACCAACTATGGCTACACCTTC. Amino acids: CASSDDTNYGYTF. V gene TRBV6-4 combines with J gene TRBJ1-2; D not certain. Germline loops: CDR1 MRHNA, CDR2 SNTAGT. The CDR3 contains 13 residues. V gave up 2 bases and J gave up 2 bases, with 6 bases separating them.

The CDR3 reads CASSFGLGTSRPQHF. CDR3 bases: TGTGCCAGCAGTTTTGGTCTGGGGACGTCCCGCCCCCAGCATTTT. The chain links TRBV28 to TRBJ1-5, with a possible D match to TRBD1 (5 bases). Germline CDR1 MDHEN, CDR2 SYDVKM. The CDR3 length is 15 residues. V dropped 3 bases and J dropped 10 bases, with 19 bases sitting between them.